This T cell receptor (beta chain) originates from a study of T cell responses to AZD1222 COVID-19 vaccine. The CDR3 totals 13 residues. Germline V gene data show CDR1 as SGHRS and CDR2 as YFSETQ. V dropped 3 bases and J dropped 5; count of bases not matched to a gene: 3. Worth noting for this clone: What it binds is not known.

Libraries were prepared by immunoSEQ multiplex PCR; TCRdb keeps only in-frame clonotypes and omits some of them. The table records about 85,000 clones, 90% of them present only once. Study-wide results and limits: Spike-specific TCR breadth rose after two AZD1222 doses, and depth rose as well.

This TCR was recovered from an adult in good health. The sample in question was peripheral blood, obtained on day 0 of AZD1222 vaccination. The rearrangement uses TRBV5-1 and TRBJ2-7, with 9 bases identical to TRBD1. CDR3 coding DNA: TGCGCCAGCAGCTGGACAGGGGTAGACGAGCAGTACTTC. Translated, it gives CASSWTGVDEQYF.